This is a list of T cell receptor beta chains from one sample in a study of radiotherapy plus CTLA-4 blockade in lung cancer. Libraries were prepared by immunoSEQ multiplex PCR; TCRdb keeps only in-frame clonotypes and omits some of them. This repertoire shows approximately 94,000 clones, 82% found once; its top ten account for roughly 25%. Sequenced material: peripheral blood, taken from a patient treated with radiotherapy plus ipilimumab. The source of these receptors is a human donor with non-small cell lung cancer that progressed on radiotherapy plus ipilimumab. Each CDR3 is given without its conserved first and last residue.

>TRBV28|TRBJ2-5
ASSRGQETQY
>TRBV21-1|TRBJ2-3
ASSKGGLERTSRTPDTQY
>TRBV29-1|TRBJ2-7
SVEGQGGYEQY
>TRBV6-1|TRBJ2-7
ASSEAGDWTSGYEQY
>TRBV7-3|TRBJ2-1
ASSLRVSGSSYNEQF
>TRBV5-6|TRBJ2-2
ASSTGTPLNTGELF
>TRBV5-1|TRBJ2-1
ASSLAGQGIDEQF
>TRBV5-4|TRBJ2-2
ASSFQRGAGGPGELF
>TRBV6-5|TRBJ2-3
ASGTNRRVTDTQY
>TRBV19|TRBJ2-2
ASSIRTGQTGELF
>TRBV28|TRBJ1-2
ASLIGGAESIYGYT
>TRBV5-4|TRBJ2-1
ASSLSTSGFYNEQF
>TRBV7-8|TRBJ2-5
ASSLALRETQY
>TRBV19|TRBJ2-7
ASSRTGIVYEQY
>TRBV28|TRBJ1-5
ASLAGQINQPQH
>TRBV5-5|TRBJ2-3
ASSLTGDTQY
>TRBV6-1|TRBJ2-3
ASSASTDTQY
>TRBV6-1|TRBJ2-1
ASRDRALGNEQF
>TRBV19|TRBJ2-3
ASSMSRGDTDTQY
>TRBV28|TRBJ2-1
ASSLFQTSGSAYNEQF
>TRBV27|TRBJ2-1
ASSQTSDRGRDNEQF
>TRBV18|TRBJ1-4
ASSPGGEKLF
>TRBV29-1|TRBJ1-5
SVGQGADQPQH
>TRBV27|TRBJ1-1
ASSFEVSGTEAF
>TRBV7-9|TRBJ2-5
ASSLSGDIQETQY
>TRBV5-1|TRBJ2-1
ASSLEVGSSYNEQF
>TRBV10-1|TRBJ2-3
ASSEVKVGTGGLSDTQY
>TRBV5-6|TRBJ2-5
ASSLVWRASETQY
>TRBV4-1|TRBJ2-1
ASSQQIGQYNEQF
>TRBV30|TRBJ2-2
AWRTSGVDTGELF
>TRBV9|TRBJ1-4
ASSVAPFGSGEKLF
>TRBV29-1|TRBJ2-7
SVTPGQGGEQY
>TRBV5-4|TRBJ2-5
ASSNEGPQETQY
>TRBV27|TRBJ1-1
ASSSPSARVGAF
>TRBV28|TRBJ1-2
ASSLGTGRLRNYGYT
>TRBV6-5|TRBJ2-1
ASSAGGGNEQF
>TRBV9|TRBJ1-1
ASSVQSGTGGVWTEAF
>TRBV7-9|TRBJ2-2
ASSEGDGYTGELF
>TRBV9|TRBJ2-2
ASSVEIRGELF
>TRBV28|TRBJ2-2
ASSLNERAGELF
>TRBV2|TRBJ2-1
ASTQGGGIMNEQF